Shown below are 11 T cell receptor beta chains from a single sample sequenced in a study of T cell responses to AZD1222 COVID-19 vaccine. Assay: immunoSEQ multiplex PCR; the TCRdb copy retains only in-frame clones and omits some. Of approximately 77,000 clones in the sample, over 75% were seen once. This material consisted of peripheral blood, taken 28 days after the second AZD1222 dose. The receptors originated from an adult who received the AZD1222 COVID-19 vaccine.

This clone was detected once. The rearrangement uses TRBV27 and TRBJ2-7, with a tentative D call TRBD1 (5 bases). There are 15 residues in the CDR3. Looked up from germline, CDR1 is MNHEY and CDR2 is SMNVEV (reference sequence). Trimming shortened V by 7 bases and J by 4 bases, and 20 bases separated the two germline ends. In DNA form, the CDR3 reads TGTGCCAGCACCCCGGCTCCCCTAGGGGTTTACGAGCAGTACTTC. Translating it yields CASTPAPLGVYEQYF.

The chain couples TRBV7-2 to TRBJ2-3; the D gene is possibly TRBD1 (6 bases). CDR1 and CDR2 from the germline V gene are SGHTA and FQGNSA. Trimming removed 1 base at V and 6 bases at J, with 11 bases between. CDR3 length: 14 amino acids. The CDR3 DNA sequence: TGTGCCAGCAGCTTAGACAGGGTCCCCGATACGCAGTATTTT. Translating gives CASSLDRVPDTQYF.

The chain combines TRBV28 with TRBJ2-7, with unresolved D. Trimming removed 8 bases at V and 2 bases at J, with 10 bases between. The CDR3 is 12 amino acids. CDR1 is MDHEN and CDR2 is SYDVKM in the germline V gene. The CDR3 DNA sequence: TGTGCCAGCCGTCTGACTCCCTACGAGCAGTACTTC. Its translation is CASRLTPYEQYF.

CDR3 in amino acids: CASSVAGWDEKLFF. In nucleotides, the CDR3 is TGTGCCAGCAGCGTAGCGGGTTGGGATGAAAAACTGTTTTTT. The rearrangement links TRBV9 to TRBJ1-4; D is uncertain. The CDR3 sequence is 14 residues long. Germline values: CDR1 SGDLS, CDR2 YYNGEE. Between the trimmed V and J ends, which lost 0 bases and 6 bases, there was a span of 9 bases.

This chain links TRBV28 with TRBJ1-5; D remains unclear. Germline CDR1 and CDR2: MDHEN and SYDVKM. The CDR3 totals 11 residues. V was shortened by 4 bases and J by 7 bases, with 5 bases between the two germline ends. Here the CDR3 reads CASSSEQPQHF. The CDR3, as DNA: TGTGCCAGCAGTTCAGAACAGCCCCAGCATTTT.

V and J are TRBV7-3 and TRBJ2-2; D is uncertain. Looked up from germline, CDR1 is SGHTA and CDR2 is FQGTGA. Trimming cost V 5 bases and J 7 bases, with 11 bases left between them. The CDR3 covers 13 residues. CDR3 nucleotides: TGTGCCAGCAGCCCCCCTGGGAACGGGGAGCTGTTTTTT. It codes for CASSPPGNGELFF. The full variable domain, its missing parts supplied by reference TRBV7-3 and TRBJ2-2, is GAGVSQTPSNKVTEKGKYVELRCDPISGHTALYWYRQSLGQGPEFLIYFQGTGAADDSGLPNDRFFAVRPEGSVSTLKIQRTERGDSAVYLCASSPPGNGELFFGEGSRLTVL.

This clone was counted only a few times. The CDR3 protein is CASSWGQGNYGYTF. For the CDR3, the DNA is TGTGCCAGCAGCTGGGGACAGGGGAACTATGGCTACACCTTC. The chain uses TRBV11-2 and TRBJ1-2; TRBD1 matches at 10 bases. V was clipped by 4 bases and J by 2 bases; unmatched bases: 1. The germline CDR1 and CDR2 sequences are SGHAT and FQNNGV. The CDR3 is 14 amino acids.

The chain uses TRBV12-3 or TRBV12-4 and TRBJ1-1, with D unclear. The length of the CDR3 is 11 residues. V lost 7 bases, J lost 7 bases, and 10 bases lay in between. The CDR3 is CASTPPGEAFF. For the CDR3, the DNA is TGTGCCAGCACCCCCCCAGGTGAAGCTTTCTTT.

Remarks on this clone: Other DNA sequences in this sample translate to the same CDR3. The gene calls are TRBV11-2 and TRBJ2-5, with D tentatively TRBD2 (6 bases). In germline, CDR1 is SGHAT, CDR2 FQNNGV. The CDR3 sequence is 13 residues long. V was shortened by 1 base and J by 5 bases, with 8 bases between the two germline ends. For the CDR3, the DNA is TGTGCCAGCAGCTTAGGAGGGAGGGAGACCCAGTACTTC. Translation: CASSLGGRETQYF. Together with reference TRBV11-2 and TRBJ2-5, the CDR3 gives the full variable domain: EAGVAQSPRYKIIEKRQSVAFWCNPISGHATLYWYQQILGQGPKLLIQFQNNGVVDDSQLPKDRFSAERLKGVDSTLKIQPAKLEDSAVYLCASSLGGRETQYFGPGTRLLVL.

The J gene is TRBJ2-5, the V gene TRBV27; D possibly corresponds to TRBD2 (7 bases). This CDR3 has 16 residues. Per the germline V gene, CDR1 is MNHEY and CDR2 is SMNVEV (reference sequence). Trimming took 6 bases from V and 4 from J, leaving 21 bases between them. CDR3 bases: TGTGCCAGCAGATTTACCTCTAGGGGGGGGAGAGAGACCCAGTACTTC. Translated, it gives CASRFTSRGGRETQYF.

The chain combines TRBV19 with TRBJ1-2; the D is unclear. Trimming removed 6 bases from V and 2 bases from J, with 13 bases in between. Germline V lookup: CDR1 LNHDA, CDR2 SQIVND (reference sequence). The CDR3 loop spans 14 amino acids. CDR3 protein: CASRPALGNYGYTF. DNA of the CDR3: TGTGCCAGTAGGCCCGCCTTGGGAAACTATGGCTACACCTTC. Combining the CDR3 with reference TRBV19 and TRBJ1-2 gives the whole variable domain DGGITQSPKYLFRKEGQNVTLSCEQNLNHDAMYWYRQDPGQGLRLIYYSQIVNDFQKGDIAEGYSVSREKKESFPLTVTSAQKNPTAFYLCASRPALGNYGYTFGSGTRLTVV.